This T cell receptor (beta chain) is drawn from a study of cytomegalovirus exposure and HLA in healthy donors. Study as a whole: From donors who were HLA-typed, an early data release held around 85 million unique TCRs.

General study results and limits: V- and J-gene trimming in TCR beta was tied to a missense DCLRE1C variant by an analysis performed later.

After removal of 0 bases from V and 7 bases from J, the junction contained 0 bases not matched to a gene. The CDR3 runs 13 residues. Germline V gene lookup returns CDR1 SGDLS and CDR2 YYNGEE. The PCR used 60 Vbeta and 13 Jbeta primers. Sequencing was performed with immunoSEQ multiplex PCR; in TCRdb, only in-frame clones are kept and a portion is missing. The data hold under 110,000 clones, with about 64% observed a single time. A word on this clone: Its target is not known.

The material sequenced was PBMCs. The V and J genes are TRBV9 and TRBJ1-4, with 7 bases matching TRBD1. The receptor's source is a female donor in good health and CMV-seronegative. The CDR3 loop reads CASSVGQGEKLFF. CDR3 in DNA: TGTGCCAGCAGCGTAGGACAGGGTGAAAAACTGTTTTTT.